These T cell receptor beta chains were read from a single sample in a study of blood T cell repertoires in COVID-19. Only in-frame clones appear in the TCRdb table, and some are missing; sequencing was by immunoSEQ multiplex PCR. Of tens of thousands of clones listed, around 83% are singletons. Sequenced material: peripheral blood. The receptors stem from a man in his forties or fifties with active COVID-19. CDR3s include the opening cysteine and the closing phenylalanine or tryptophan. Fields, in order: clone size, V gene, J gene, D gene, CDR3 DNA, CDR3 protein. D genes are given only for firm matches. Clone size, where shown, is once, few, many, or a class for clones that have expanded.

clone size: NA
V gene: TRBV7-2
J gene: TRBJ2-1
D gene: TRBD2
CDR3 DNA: TGTGCCAGCAGCTTGAGGGTAGCGGGAGAAAGTGAGCAGTTCTTC
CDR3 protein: CASSLRVAGESEQFF

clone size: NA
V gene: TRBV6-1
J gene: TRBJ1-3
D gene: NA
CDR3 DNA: TGTGCCAGCAGTGAATCACCAGGGACTGGAAACACCATATATTTT
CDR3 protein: CASSESPGTGNTIYF

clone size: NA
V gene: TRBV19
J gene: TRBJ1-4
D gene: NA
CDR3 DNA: TGTGCCAGTAGTGTCGACGAACTAGAAAAACTGTTTTTT
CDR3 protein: CASSVDELEKLFF

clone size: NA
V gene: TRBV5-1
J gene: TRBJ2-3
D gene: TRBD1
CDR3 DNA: TGCGCCAGCAGCCCCCGGGGCAGGGGGAGAGCGAGCACAGATACGCAGTATTTT
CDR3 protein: CASSPRGRGRASTDTQYF

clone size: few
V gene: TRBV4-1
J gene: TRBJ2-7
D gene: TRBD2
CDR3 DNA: TGCGCCAGCAGCCAAGGAATCCAGCGGGGGCCTAGGGGCTACGAGCAGTACTTC
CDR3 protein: CASSQGIQRGPRGYEQYF

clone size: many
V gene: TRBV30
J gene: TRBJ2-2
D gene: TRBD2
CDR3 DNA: TGTGCCTGGAGTGTAATCCTAGCGGGACTCACCCCTACGGGTTTCGAACCCGGGGAGCTGTTTTTT
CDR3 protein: CAWSVILAGLTPTGFEPGELFF

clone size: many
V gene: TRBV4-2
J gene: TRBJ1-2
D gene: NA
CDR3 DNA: TGTGCCAGCAGCCAAGTATCTGGGCAAAATGGCTACACCTTC
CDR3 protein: CASSQVSGQNGYTF

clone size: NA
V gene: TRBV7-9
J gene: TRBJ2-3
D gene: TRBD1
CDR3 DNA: TGTGCCAGCAGCTTAGCGGCGACAGGGGGGACGCAGTATTTT
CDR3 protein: CASSLAATGGTQYF

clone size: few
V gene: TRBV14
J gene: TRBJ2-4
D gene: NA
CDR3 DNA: TGTGCCAGCAGCCAAGACGGAGGGGCCAAAAACATTCAGTACTTC
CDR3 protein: CASSQDGGAKNIQYF

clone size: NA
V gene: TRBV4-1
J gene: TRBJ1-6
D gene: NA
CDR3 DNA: TGCGCCAGCAGCCAAGAAGGGACATTTGTTTCACCCCTCCACTTT
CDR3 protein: CASSQEGTFVSPLHF

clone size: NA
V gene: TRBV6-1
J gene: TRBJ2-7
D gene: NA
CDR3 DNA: TGTGCCAGCAGTGATTTGGCAGGGGAGGGGTACGAGCAGTACTTC
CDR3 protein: CASSDLAGEGYEQYF

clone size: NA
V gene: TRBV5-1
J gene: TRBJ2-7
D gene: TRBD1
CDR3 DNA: TGCGCCAGCAGTCAATCGGGACAGGGATCCTACGAGCAGTACTTC
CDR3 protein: CASSQSGQGSYEQYF

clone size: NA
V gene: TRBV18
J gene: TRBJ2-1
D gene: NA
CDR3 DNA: TGTGCCAGCTCACCACTCTCGGGCAATGAGCAGTTCTTC
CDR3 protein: CASSPLSGNEQFF

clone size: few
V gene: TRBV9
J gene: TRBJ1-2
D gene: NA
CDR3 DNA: TGTGCCAGCAGCGCGTCCGGACAGAACTATGGCTACACCTTC
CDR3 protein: CASSASGQNYGYTF